Below, 20 T cell receptor beta chains from the same sample are listed, as sequenced in a study of control samples from healthy donors and cancer patients. Produced via immunoSEQ multiplex PCR; TCRdb's table is partial and in-frame only. The sample contains 100,000 to 150,000 clones, roughly 89% of which appear only once. The specimen was blood. These receptors came from a man aged 18 to 30 in good health.

This chain connects TRBV5-5 to TRBJ1-2; the D is unclear. The CDR3 is 12 amino acids. Germline assignment: CDR1 SGHKS and CDR2 YYEKEE (reference sequence). The V end lost 2 bases, the J end lost 7 bases, and 9 bases lay between the germline ends. CDR3 loop: CASSFSAGGYTF. Written as DNA, the CDR3 is TGTGCCAGCAGCTTTTCAGCAGGTGGCTACACCTTC.

The J gene is TRBJ1-6, the V gene TRBV27; D is ambiguous. Germline V gives CDR1 MNHEY, CDR2 SMNVEV (reference sequence). V shed 2 bases and J shed 6 bases, with 5 bases lying between them. The CDR3 loop spans 13 amino acids. DNA of the CDR3: TGTGCCAGCAGTTTAAACCGTAATTCACCCCTCCACTTT. Translated: CASSLNRNSPLHF.

This clone was seen just once. V usage is TRBV2 and J usage is TRBJ1-1; TRBD1 might be the D (5 bases). Trimming stripped 8 bases from V and 1 base from J, with 14 bases between. The CDR3 extends over 14 amino acids. CDR1 is SNHLY, CDR2 FYNNEI, per germline. The CDR3 spells CASDRDGPNTEAFF. The CDR3 DNA follows: TGTGCCAGCGATAGGGACGGACCGAACACTGAAGCTTTCTTT.

The V gene is TRBV5-5, the J gene TRBJ1-6; D is perhaps TRBD1 (6 bases). The CDR3 has 19 residues. V lost 4 bases to trimming and J lost 0 bases, with 20 bases between them. Germline V CDR1 and CDR2: SGHKS, YYEKEE (reference sequence). The chain's CDR3 is CASSPTRGGARSYNSPLHF. Written as DNA, the CDR3 is TGTGCCAGCAGCCCAACTAGGGGGGGGGCGCGCTCCTATAATTCACCCCTCCACTTT.

V gene TRBV4-2 combines with J gene TRBJ2-3, with D possibly matching TRBD2 (5 bases). The CDR3 covers 17 residues. Germline values: CDR1 LGHNA, CDR2 YNFKEQ. V was cut by 0 bases and J by 3 bases, with 16 bases left in between. The CDR3 is CASSQDARESRTDTQYF. CDR3 DNA: TGTGCCAGCAGCCAAGATGCCCGGGAATCTCGAACAGATACGCAGTATTTT.

This chain connects TRBV6-5 to TRBJ2-7; TRBD1 is a possible D gene (5 bases). Deletions cut 6 bases from V and 3 bases from J, with 9 bases between. The length of the CDR3 is 12 residues. Germline values: CDR1 MNHEY, CDR2 SVGAGI. CDR3 bases: TGTGCCAGCAGATCCAGGGTCTACGAGCAGTACTTC. Its protein product is CASRSRVYEQYF.

V gene TRBV28 combines with J gene TRBJ2-5; 10 bases line up with TRBD2. Germline CDR1 MDHEN, CDR2 SYDVKM. CDR3 length: 15 amino acids. V shed 5 bases and J 3 bases; nucleotides not matched to a gene: 6. The CDR3 nucleotides read TGTGCCAGCAGTCCCCCTGGACTAGCGGAAGAGACCCAGTACTTC. Protein: CASSPPGLAEETQYF.

This chain connects TRBV28 to TRBJ1-2; D uncertain. This CDR3 spans 12 amino acids. Germline loops: CDR1 MDHEN, CDR2 SYDVKM. V was shortened by 6 bases and J by 1 base, with 6 bases between the two germline ends. The CDR3 DNA sequence: TGTGCCAGCAGCCTTGATAACTATGGCTACACCTTC. It is translated as CASSLDNYGYTF.

The rearrangement joins TRBV29-1 to TRBJ2-4, with 8 bases aligning to TRBD1. The CDR3 is made up of 13 amino acids. The trim removed 6 bases at V and 8 bases at J, leaving 9 bases unmatched. In germline, CDR1 is SQVTM, CDR2 ANQGSEA. CDR3 protein: CSVATQGADIQYF. The CDR3 DNA reads TGCAGCGTGGCGACCCAGGGGGCAGACATTCAGTACTTC.

This rearrangement joins TRBV4-2 to TRBJ2-1; 7 bases match TRBD2. V was pared by 1 base and J by 8 bases, with 11 bases of the junction left unmatched. The CDR3 covers 16 residues. Germline V gene sequence: CDR1 LGHNA, CDR2 YNFKEQ. The CDR3 coding sequence is TGTGCCAGCAGCCAAGGTATAGGCGGGGGAGAGGATGAGCAGTTCTTC. Its protein is CASSQGIGGGEDEQFF.

The V call is TRBV7-9, the J call TRBJ1-5; 7 nucleotides agree with TRBD1. The CDR3 loop spans 15 amino acids. Trimming took 5 bases from V and 4 from J; bases not matched to a gene: 8. Germline loops: CDR1 SEHNR, CDR2 FQNEAQ (reference sequence). CDR3 region: CASSTGDTRNQPQHF. The CDR3 nucleotides read TGTGCCAGCAGCACAGGGGACACCCGGAATCAGCCCCAGCATTTT.

The chain recombines TRBV19 with TRBJ2-1; TRBD2 matches 14 bases. The CDR3 contains 16 residues. With V trimmed by 6 bases and J by 9 bases, 10 bases remained unmatched. The germline gives CDR1 LNHDA, CDR2 SQIVND (reference sequence). The CDR3 protein is CASSKTGTSGGLEQFF. The CDR3 DNA reads TGTGCCAGTAGCAAGACCGGGACTAGCGGGGGCCTTGAGCAGTTCTTC.

This clone appeared a single time. The CDR3 sequence: CASSVGSVGGFPNEKLFF. As DNA, the CDR3 is TGTGCCAGCAGCGTAGGGTCAGTCGGAGGGTTCCCTAATGAAAAACTGTTTTTT. This chain links TRBV9 with TRBJ1-4, with D unresolved. The germline V gene has CDR1 SGDLS and CDR2 YYNGEE. With 0 bases removed from V and 3 bases from J, the gap between germline ends came to 18 bases. The CDR3 loop spans 18 amino acids.

In its sample, this clone was seen a few times. The chain carries TRBV6-5 and TRBJ1-2; 9 nucleotides agree with TRBD1. CDR3 length: 15 amino acids. CDR1 is MNHEY and CDR2 is SVGAGI in the germline V gene. V gave up 7 bases and J gave up 7 bases; unmatched junction bases: 13. CDR3 region: CASTLFLGQGSGYTF. In DNA form, the CDR3 reads TGTGCCAGCACCTTATTTCTTGGACAGGGGAGTGGCTACACCTTC.

This clone was counted once. The chain has TRBV5-7 and TRBJ2-2, with TRBD1 as a possible D gene (5 bases). TRBV5-7 is an open reading frame, and its role is uncertain. The CDR3 consists of 16 residues. Deletions cut 5 bases from V and 0 bases from J, with 14 bases between. The CDR3 coding sequence is TGTGCCAGCAGTAGCACGGCAGGGCCGAACACCGGGGAGCTGTTTTTT. The encoded protein is CASSSTAGPNTGELFF.

The chain has TRBV6-5 and TRBJ1-6; maybe TRBD1 (6 bases). Trimming pared 5 bases from V and 6 bases from J, leaving 11 bases between. CDR3 size: 14 residues. CDR1 is MNHEY and CDR2 is SVGAGI in the germline V gene. This chain's CDR3 is CASSPPGVNSPLHF. CDR3 DNA sequence: TGTGCCAGCAGTCCACCAGGGGTTAATTCACCCCTCCACTTT.

The chain joins TRBV2 to TRBJ1-5, with 10 bases matching TRBD1. The CDR3 has 15 residues. The V and J ends lost 6 bases and 6 bases, in that order; junction bases with no gene match: 8. Germline V gene data show CDR1 as SNHLY and CDR2 as FYNNEI. The CDR3 bases are TGTGCCAGCAGCCTAAAGACAGGGGGCCTTCAGCCCCAGCATTTT. The encoded protein is CASSLKTGGLQPQHF.

This clone was counted a few times. The CDR3 DNA follows: TGTGCCAGCACCTCTTTGGGGGCTGCCGGCTACACCTTC. Encoded protein: CASTSLGAAGYTF. J is TRBJ1-2 and V is TRBV25-1, with D perhaps TRBD1 (6 bases). V lost 7 bases and J 8 bases, leaving 17 bases between the germline ends. Per germline, CDR1 MGHDK and CDR2 SYGVNS. The CDR3 consists of 13 residues.

V gene TRBV9 combines with J gene TRBJ2-7; 9 bases map to TRBD2. The ends lost 4 bases at V and 5 bases at J; junction bases unmatched: 13. The CDR3 loop spans 16 amino acids. Per the germline V gene, CDR1 is SGDLS and CDR2 is YYNGEE. The CDR3 DNA reads as TGTGCCAGCAGCCCTAGCGGGACAAGTGCCCCCAACGAGCAGTACTTC. Translation gives CASSPSGTSAPNEQYF.

This clone was detected once. V gene TRBV12-5 combines with J gene TRBJ1-3, with 7 bases that match TRBD1. Unmatched junction bases numbered 5, after V lost 6 bases and J lost 0 bases. The CDR3 is made up of 15 amino acids. Germline CDR1 LGHNT, CDR2 FRNRAP. CDR3 amino acids: CASGLGTASGNTIYF. CDR3 DNA: TGTGCTAGTGGGCTGGGGACAGCCTCTGGAAACACCATATATTTT. Based on the CDR3 plus reference TRBV12-5 and TRBJ1-3, the full variable domain is DARVTQTPRHKVTEMGQEVTMRCQPILGHNTVFWYRQTMMQGLELLAYFRNRAPLDDSGMPKDRFSAEMPDATLATLKIQPSEPRDSAVYFCASGLGTASGNTIYFGEGSWLTVV.